This T cell receptor (beta chain) appears in the sequencing data of a study of graft-versus-host responses after intestinal transplantation. Whole-study context: Isolated intestinal, liver-intestinal, or multivisceral transplants had been given to the recipients.

Only in-frame clones appear in the TCRdb table, and some are missing; sequencing was by immunoSEQ multiplex PCR. The repertoire holds about 130,000 clones, with more than 80% as singletons. Findings and limits, study-wide: Early post-transplant HvG declines showed an association with peak circulating GvH clone levels. The marrow of recipients harbored GvH clones, and ileum or blood showed some of them first.

As regards this clone: Its specificity is unknown.

Trimming took 7 bases from V and 5 from J, leaving 18 bases between them. Germline V gene sequence: CDR1 MNHEY, CDR2 SVGAGI. This CDR3 has 15 residues. The specimen was unstimulated CD4+ T cells sorted from spleen or lymph node cells, collected before intestinal transplant. The sequence was obtained from a human donor who received an intestinal transplant. The chain joins TRBV6-5 to TRBJ2-1; tentative D call: TRBD1 (7 bases). This CDR3 is CASTLRGRGDNEQFF. The DNA for the CDR3 is TGTGCCAGCACCCTAAGGGGCAGGGGGGACAATGAGCAGTTCTTC.